This T cell receptor beta chain derives from a study of T-cell memory formation after mild COVID-19. TCRdb independently ran MiXCR on the 5' RACE reads; one entry per CDR3 protein. The sample includes hundreds of thousands of distinct CDR3 sequences, 17% seen only once; the top ten take around 8.1%. Germline V CDR1 and CDR2: SEHNR, FQNEAQ (reference sequence). This CDR3 region has 17 residues. V gave up 5 bases and J gave up 2 bases; unmatched junction bases: 10. This clonotype was picked up many times. The chain recombines TRBV7-9 with TRBJ1-1; 11 bases map to TRBD1. The clonotype was recovered from an adult woman who had mild COVID-19 (a few samples of this study predate the infection). Cell type and time point are not known. The sample consisted of PBMCs or a T cell subset sorted from them (not recorded which). The CDR3 DNA is TGTGCCAGCAGCCCACCCTTTGGACAGGGGGCCAACACTGAAGCTTTCTTT. This encodes CASSPPFGQGANTEAFF.